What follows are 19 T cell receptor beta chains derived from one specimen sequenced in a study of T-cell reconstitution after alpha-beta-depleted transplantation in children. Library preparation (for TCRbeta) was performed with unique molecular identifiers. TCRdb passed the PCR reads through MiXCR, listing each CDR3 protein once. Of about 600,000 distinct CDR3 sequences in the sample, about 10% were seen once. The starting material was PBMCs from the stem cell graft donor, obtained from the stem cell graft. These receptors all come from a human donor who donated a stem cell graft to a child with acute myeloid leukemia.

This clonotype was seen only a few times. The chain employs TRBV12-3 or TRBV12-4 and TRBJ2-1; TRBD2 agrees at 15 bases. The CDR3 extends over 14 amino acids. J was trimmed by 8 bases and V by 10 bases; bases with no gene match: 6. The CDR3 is CATKGLAGGHEQFF. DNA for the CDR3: TGTGCCACCAAGGGACTAGCGGGAGGCCATGAGCAGTTCTTC.

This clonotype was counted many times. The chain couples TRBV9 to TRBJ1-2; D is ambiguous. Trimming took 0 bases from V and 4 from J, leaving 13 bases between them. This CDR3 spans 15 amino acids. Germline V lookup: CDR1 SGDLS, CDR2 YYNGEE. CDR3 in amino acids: CASSVGRQSFYGYTF. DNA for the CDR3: TGTGCCAGCAGCGTAGGTCGGCAGAGCTTCTATGGCTACACCTTC.

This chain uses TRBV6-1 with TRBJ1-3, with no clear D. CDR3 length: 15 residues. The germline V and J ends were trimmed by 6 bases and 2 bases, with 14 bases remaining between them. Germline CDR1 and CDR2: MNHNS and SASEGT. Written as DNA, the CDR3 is TGTGCCAGCAGGCCCCGGGTCGAACCTGGAAACACCATATATTTT. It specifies CASRPRVEPGNTIYF.

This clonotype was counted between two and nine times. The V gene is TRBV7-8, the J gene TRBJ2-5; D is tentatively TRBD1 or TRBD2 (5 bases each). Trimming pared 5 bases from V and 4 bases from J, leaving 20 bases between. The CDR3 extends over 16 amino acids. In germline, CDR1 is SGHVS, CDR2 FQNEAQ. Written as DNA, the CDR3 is TGTGCCAGCAGCCCCAGTATGGGGACGCCAACAGAGACCCAGTACTTC. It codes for CASSPSMGTPTETQYF.

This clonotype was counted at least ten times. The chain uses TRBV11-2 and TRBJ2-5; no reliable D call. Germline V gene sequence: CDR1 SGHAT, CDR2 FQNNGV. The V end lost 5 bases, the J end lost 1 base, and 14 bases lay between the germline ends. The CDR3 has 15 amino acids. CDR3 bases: TGTGCCAGCAGCCCGAGACGGACGATCCAAGAGACCCAGTACTTC. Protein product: CASSPRRTIQETQYF. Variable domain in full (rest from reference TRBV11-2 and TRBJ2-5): EAGVAQSPRYKIIEKRQSVAFWCNPISGHATLYWYQQILGQGPKLLIQFQNNGVVDDSQLPKDRFSAERLKGVDSTLKIQPAKLEDSAVYLCASSPRRTIQETQYFGPGTRLLVL.

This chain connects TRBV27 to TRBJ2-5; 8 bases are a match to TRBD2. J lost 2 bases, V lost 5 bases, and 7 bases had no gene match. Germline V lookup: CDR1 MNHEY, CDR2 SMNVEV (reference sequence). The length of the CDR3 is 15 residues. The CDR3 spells CASSLGLATQETQYF. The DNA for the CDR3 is TGTGCCAGCAGTCTAGGACTAGCCACGCAAGAGACCCAGTACTTC.

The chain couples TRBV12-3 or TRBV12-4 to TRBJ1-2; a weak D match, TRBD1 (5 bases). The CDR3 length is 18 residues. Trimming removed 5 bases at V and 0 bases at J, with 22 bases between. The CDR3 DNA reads TGTGCCAGCAGTCCTACCCCGGGACGGGTAGTAGCTAACTATGGCTACACCTTC. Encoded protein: CASSPTPGRVVANYGYTF.

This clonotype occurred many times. CDR3 amino acids: CSATRGIGGPADTQYF. The CDR3 DNA sequence: TGCAGTGCTACCCGCGGGATCGGGGGGCCGGCAGATACGCAGTATTTT. The chain employs TRBV20-1 and TRBJ2-3, with a weak D call TRBD2 (7 bases). The CDR3 is made up of 16 amino acids. CDR1 is DFQATT, CDR2 SNEGSKA, per germline (reference sequence). The V end was cut by 4 bases, the J end by 4 bases, with 21 bases between.

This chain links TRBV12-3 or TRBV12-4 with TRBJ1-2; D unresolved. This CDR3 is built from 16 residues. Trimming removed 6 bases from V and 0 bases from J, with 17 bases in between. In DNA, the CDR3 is TGTGCCAGCAGCTATCGGACGTCGCACCCTAACTATGGCTACACCTTC. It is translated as CASSYRTSHPNYGYTF.

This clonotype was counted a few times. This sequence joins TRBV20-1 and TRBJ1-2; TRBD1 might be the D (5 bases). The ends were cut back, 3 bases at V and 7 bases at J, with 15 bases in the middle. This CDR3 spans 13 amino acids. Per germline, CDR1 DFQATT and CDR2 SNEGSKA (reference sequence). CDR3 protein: CSASRQGPFGYTF. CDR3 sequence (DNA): TGCAGTGCTAGTAGGCAGGGACCTTTTGGCTACACCTTC.

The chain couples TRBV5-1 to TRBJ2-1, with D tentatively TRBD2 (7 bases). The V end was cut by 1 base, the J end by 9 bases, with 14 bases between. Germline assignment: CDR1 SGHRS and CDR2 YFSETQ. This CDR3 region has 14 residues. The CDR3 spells CASSLKGGSAEQFF. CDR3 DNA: TGCGCCAGCAGCTTGAAGGGGGGGTCGGCTGAGCAGTTCTTC.

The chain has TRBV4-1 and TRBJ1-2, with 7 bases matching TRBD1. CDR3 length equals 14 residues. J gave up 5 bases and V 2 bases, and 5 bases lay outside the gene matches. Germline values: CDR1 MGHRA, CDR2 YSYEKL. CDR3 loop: CASSQNRGRYGYTF. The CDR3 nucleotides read TGCGCCAGCAGCCAAAACAGGGGAAGGTATGGCTACACCTTC.

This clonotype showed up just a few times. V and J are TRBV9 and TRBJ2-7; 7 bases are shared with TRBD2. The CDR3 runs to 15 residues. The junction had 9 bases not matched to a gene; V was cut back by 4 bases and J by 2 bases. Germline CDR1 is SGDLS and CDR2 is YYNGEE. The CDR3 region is CASSPRPGTTYEQYF. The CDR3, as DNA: TGTGCCAGCAGCCCCCGACCCGGGACTACCTACGAGCAGTACTTC.

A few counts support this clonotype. CDR3: CAWTRGTSEYEQFF. The CDR3 nucleotides read TGTGCCTGGACCCGAGGGACCTCCGAGTATGAGCAGTTCTTC. The chain uses TRBV30 and TRBJ2-1; D possibly uses TRBD1 or TRBD2 (5 bases each). Germline V gene lookup returns CDR1 GTSNPN and CDR2 SVGIG (reference sequence). The CDR3 runs to 14 residues. The germline V and J ends were trimmed by 4 bases and 8 bases, with 18 bases remaining between them.

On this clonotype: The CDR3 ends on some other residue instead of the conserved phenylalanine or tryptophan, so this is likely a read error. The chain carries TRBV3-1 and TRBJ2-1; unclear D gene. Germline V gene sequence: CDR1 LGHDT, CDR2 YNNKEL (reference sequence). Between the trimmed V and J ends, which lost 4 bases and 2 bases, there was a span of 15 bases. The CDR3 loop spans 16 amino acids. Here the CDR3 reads CASSRTALGPYNEQFI. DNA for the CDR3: TGTGCCAGCAGCCGGACCGCATTAGGTCCCTACAATGAGCAGTTCATC.

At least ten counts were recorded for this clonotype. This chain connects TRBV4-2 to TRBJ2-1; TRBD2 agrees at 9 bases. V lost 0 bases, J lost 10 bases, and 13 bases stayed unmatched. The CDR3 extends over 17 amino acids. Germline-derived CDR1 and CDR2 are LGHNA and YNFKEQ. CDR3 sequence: CASSQDPSGTRTREQFF. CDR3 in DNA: TGTGCCAGCAGCCAAGACCCTAGCGGGACCAGGACCCGGGAGCAGTTCTTC.

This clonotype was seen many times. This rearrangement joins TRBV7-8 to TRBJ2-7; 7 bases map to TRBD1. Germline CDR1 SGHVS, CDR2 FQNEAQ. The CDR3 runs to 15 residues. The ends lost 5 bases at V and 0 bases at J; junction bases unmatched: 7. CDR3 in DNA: TGTGCCAGCAGCGTCCAGGACAGGAGCTCCTACGAGCAGTACTTC. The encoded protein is CASSVQDRSSYEQYF.

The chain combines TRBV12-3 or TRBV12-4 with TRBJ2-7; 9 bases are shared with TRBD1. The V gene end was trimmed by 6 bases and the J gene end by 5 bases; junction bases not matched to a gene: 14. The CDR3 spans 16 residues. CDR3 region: CASRAALGQGDDEQYF. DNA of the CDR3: TGTGCCAGCAGAGCCGCACTGGGACAGGGAGATGACGAGCAGTACTTC.

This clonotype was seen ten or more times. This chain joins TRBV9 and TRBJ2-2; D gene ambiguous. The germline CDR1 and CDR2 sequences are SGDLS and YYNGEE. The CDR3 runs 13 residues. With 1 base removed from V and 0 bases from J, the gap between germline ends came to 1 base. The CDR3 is CASSVPNTGELFF. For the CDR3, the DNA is TGTGCCAGCAGCGTACCGAACACCGGGGAGCTGTTTTTT.